Shown below are 20 T cell receptor beta chains from a single sample sequenced in a study of cytomegalovirus exposure and HLA in healthy donors. In the PCR, 60 Vbeta and 13 Jbeta primers were used. The method was immunoSEQ multiplex PCR; TCRdb's version includes in-frame clones alone and lacks a portion of them. The table lists about 150,000 clones, about four fifths of them singletons. The sequencing input was PBMCs. The receptors come from a human donor in good health.

This clone has a single count. This sequence joins TRBV27 and TRBJ1-2; a possible D gene is TRBD1 (5 bases). This CDR3 has 15 amino acids. From germline, CDR1 is MNHEY and CDR2 SMNVEV (reference sequence). Trimming cost V 5 bases and J 4 bases, with 17 bases left between them. This CDR3 is CASSPGTSAFYGYTF. The CDR3 region has the DNA TGTGCCAGCAGTCCGGGGACTTCCGCCTTCTATGGCTACACCTTC.

The rearrangement links TRBV6-1 to TRBJ1-1, with D perhaps TRBD1 (5 bases). With 2 bases removed from V and 3 bases from J, the gap between germline ends came to 10 bases. The germline CDR1 and CDR2 sequences are MNHNS and SASEGT. The CDR3 contains 14 residues. CDR3 sequence: CASSENGGDTEAFF. Here the CDR3 DNA reads TGTGCCAGCAGTGAAAATGGGGGGGACACTGAAGCTTTCTTT.

The gene calls are TRBV14 and TRBJ2-3; 10 bases align to TRBD2. The CDR3 totals 18 residues. J gave up 4 bases and V 3 bases, and 13 bases lay outside the gene matches. Germline assignment: CDR1 SGHDN and CDR2 FVKESK. The CDR3 coding sequence is TGTGCCAGCAGCCACAGACGTGGCCTAGCGGGAGTGCCAGATACGCAGTATTTT. Translating it yields CASSHRRGLAGVPDTQYF.

The genes are TRBV4-2 and TRBJ1-5; 8 bases are shared with TRBD1. CDR3 length equals 15 residues. After removal of 4 bases from V and 5 bases from J, the junction contained 7 bases not matched to a gene. Per germline, CDR1 LGHNA and CDR2 YNFKEQ. CDR3 amino acids: CASSLGQGSYQPQHF. Here the CDR3 DNA reads TGTGCCAGCAGCCTCGGACAGGGTAGTTATCAGCCCCAGCATTTT.

This clone was picked up a small number of times. A far larger clone is just one base off, so this is likely a read error. This sequence joins TRBV5-6 and TRBJ2-7, with D uncertain. The V and J ends lost 2 bases and 3 bases respectively, with 6 bases between them. The CDR3 is 12 residues long. From germline, CDR1 is SGHDT and CDR2 YYEEEE. The CDR3 reads CASSLAYYEQYF. The CDR3 DNA reads as TGTGCCAGCAGCTTAGCGTACTACGAGCAGTACTTC.

This chain uses TRBV15 with TRBJ1-1, with D possibly matching TRBD1 (6 bases). The CDR3 has 14 residues. With 2 bases removed from V and 6 bases from J, the gap between germline ends came to 13 bases. The germline V gene encodes CDR1 LNHNV and CDR2 YYDKDF (reference sequence). The CDR3 DNA reads TGTGCCACCAGCAGAAGGCAGGGGAGTTCTGAAGCTTTCTTT. Protein product: CATSRRQGSSEAFF.

The CDR3 nucleotides are TGTGCCAGTAGTATCCTGACAACCACAGATACGCAGTATTTT. Translated: CASSILTTTDTQYF. The chain recombines TRBV19 with TRBJ2-3; D not resolved. Trimming cost V 3 bases and J 2 bases, with 9 bases left between them. Germline assignment: CDR1 LNHDA and CDR2 SQIVND (reference sequence). CDR3 length: 14 amino acids.

This chain links TRBV5-4 with TRBJ2-7; 10 bases line up with TRBD1. The CDR3 consists of 15 residues. Looked up from germline, CDR1 is SGHNT and CDR2 is YYREEE (reference sequence). V lost 4 bases, J lost 7 bases, and 11 bases stayed unmatched. The CDR3 is CASSLDRGRLGEQYF. CDR3 nucleotide sequence: TGTGCCAGCAGCCTTGACAGGGGGCGGTTGGGGGAGCAGTACTTC.

The chain carries TRBV19 and TRBJ1-3, with D uncertain. V was shortened by 3 bases and J by 1 base, with 7 bases between the two germline ends. CDR3 length equals 14 residues. From germline, CDR1 is LNHDA and CDR2 SQIVND (reference sequence). CDR3 amino acids: CASSMWASGNTIYF. CDR3 coding DNA: TGTGCCAGTAGTATGTGGGCATCTGGAAACACCATATATTTT.

The V and J genes are TRBV7-8 and TRBJ1-2; 9 nucleotides agree with TRBD1. This CDR3 is 15 amino acids long. Germline V gene sequence: CDR1 SGHVS, CDR2 FQNEAQ. V lost 5 bases to trimming and J lost 8 bases; unmatched junction nucleotides: 12. The CDR3, as DNA: TGTGCCAGCAGCCCCGAAACCGGGACAGGGAACGGCTACACCTTC. Translated: CASSPETGTGNGYTF.

V and J are TRBV5-1 and TRBJ2-7; TRBD2 agrees at 12 bases. Near its end, the DNA agrees better with TRBJ2-1, so the J call may be wrong. The CDR3 has 14 amino acids. Germline V lookup: CDR1 SGHRS, CDR2 YFSETQ. The CDR3 protein is CASTRTSGANEQFF. CDR3 DNA sequence: TGCGCCAGCACCCGGACTAGCGGGGCCAATGAGCAGTTCTTC.

The chain carries TRBV9 and TRBJ1-6, with D possibly matching TRBD1 (5 bases). V was cut by 0 bases and J by 8 bases, with 12 bases left in between. Germline values: CDR1 SGDLS, CDR2 YYNGEE. The CDR3 extends over 15 amino acids. CDR3 sequence reads: CASSVDGGLDSPLHF. The CDR3 bases are TGTGCCAGCAGCGTAGATGGGGGGTTGGATTCACCCCTCCACTTT.

The rearrangement links TRBV7-2 to TRBJ1-2, with D possibly TRBD1 on 5 matching bases. The CDR3 consists of 14 residues. The V and J ends lost 2 bases and 7 bases respectively, with 14 bases between them. Germline V CDR1 and CDR2: SGHTA, FQGNSA. CDR3 bases: TGTGCCAGCAGCTTACTGGGGCAGGTGCGTGGCTACACCTTC. Translation: CASSLLGQVRGYTF.

The chain couples TRBV28 to TRBJ2-7; D possibly corresponds to TRBD1 (5 bases). This CDR3 has 14 amino acids. The V end was cut by 6 bases, the J end by 0 bases, with 12 bases between. Germline CDR1 MDHEN, CDR2 SYDVKM. CDR3 nucleotides: TGTGCCAGCAGACCCAGGGATAGCTCCTACGAGCAGTACTTC. Its translation: CASRPRDSSYEQYF.

This clone has just a few counts. V is TRBV6-6 and J is TRBJ2-7; TRBD2 matches at 8 bases. CDR1 is MNHNY and CDR2 is SVGAGI in the germline V gene (reference sequence). V trimming: 7 bases; J trimming: 6 bases; junction bases outside the gene matches: 11. CDR3 length equals 14 residues. In nucleotides, the CDR3 is TGTGCCAGCACCCTGGAGAGCGGGAGTGGCGAGCAGTACTTC. It is translated as CASTLESGSGEQYF.

The chain carries TRBV27 and TRBJ1-1, with TRBD1 identical over 7 bases. The CDR3 extends over 17 amino acids. The J segment lost 4 bases and the V segment lost 5 bases, leaving 16 bases of the junction unmatched. Germline values: CDR1 MNHEY, CDR2 SMNVEV (reference sequence). The CDR3 DNA reads TGTGCCAGCAGTATTTTGCCCCCTAGGGGGCACAGCACTGAAGCTTTCTTT. Amino acids: CASSILPPRGHSTEAFF.

The rearrangement joins TRBV11-2 to TRBJ1-1; D might be TRBD1 (6 bases). CDR1 SGHAT and CDR2 FQNNGV come from the germline V gene. This CDR3 contains 14 residues. Trimming shortened V by 5 bases and J by 5 bases, and 15 bases separated the two germline ends. CDR3 sequence: CASSETTGTTEAFF. In nucleotides, the CDR3 is TGTGCCAGCAGCGAAACGACAGGAACGACTGAAGCTTTCTTT.

This clone was counted once. The rearrangement links TRBV18 to TRBJ2-5; the match to TRBD1 covers 7 bases. Germline loops: CDR1 KGHSH, CDR2 LQKENI. The CDR3 spans 13 residues. V was clipped by 6 bases and J by 5 bases; unmatched bases: 6. The CDR3 sequence is CASSPTGTETQYF. The CDR3 DNA reads TGTGCCAGCTCTCCGACAGGGACGGAGACCCAGTACTTC.

The chain has TRBV18 and TRBJ2-3, with D maybe TRBD2 (5 bases). Germline V CDR1 and CDR2: KGHSH, LQKENI. This CDR3 is built from 15 residues. V gave up 0 bases and J gave up 5 bases, with 12 bases separating them. CDR3 in DNA: TGTGCCAGCTCACCACCTGGGGAGTTTAGAGATACGCAGTATTTT. This translates into CASSPPGEFRDTQYF. The full variable domain, its missing parts supplied by reference TRBV18 and TRBJ2-3, is NAGVMQNPRHLVRRRGQEARLRCSPMKGHSHVYWYRQLPEEGLKFMVYLQKENIIDESGMPKERFSAEFPKEGPSILRIQQVVRGDSAAYFCASSPPGEFRDTQYFGPGTRLTVL.

The chain couples TRBV27 to TRBJ2-2; D is undetermined. Germline CDR1 is MNHEY and CDR2 is SMNVEV (reference sequence). The ends were cut back, 3 bases at V and 0 bases at J, with 5 bases in the middle. The CDR3 runs to 14 residues. CDR3 sequence (DNA): TGTGCCAGCAGTTTTAATACGAACACCGGGGAGCTGTTTTTT. Its translation: CASSFNTNTGELFF.